Listed below are T cell receptor beta chains from one sample, sequenced in a study of OX40 agonist ivuxolimab in advanced cancers. Generated by immunoSEQ multiplex PCR, the TCRdb table keeps only in-frame clones and is missing some. The data show roughly 60,000 clones, with approximately 90% seen just once and about 0.62% held by the top ten. Specimen: CD4+ or CD8+ T cells sorted from blood, collected in a trial of the OX40 agonist ivuxolimab. The receptors shown here come from an adult with an advanced solid tumor such as melanoma, head and neck, liver or kidney cancer. Both conserved end residues are part of each CDR3.

v_call	j_call	cdr3_aa
TRBV6-5	TRBJ2-7	CASSYSLAGGSEQYF
TRBV5-6	TRBJ1-2	CASSLGGNGYTF
TRBV30	TRBJ2-7	CAWSGGQTYEQYF
TRBV15	TRBJ2-7	CATSRELSLSEQYF
TRBV15	TRBJ2-7	CATSRDPSSGRAGSYEQYF
TRBV30	TRBJ2-5	CAWSVQDQSETQYF
TRBV7-9	TRBJ1-1	CASSLEGRDTEAFF
TRBV5-6	TRBJ2-2	CASSLSTSGRFPGELFF
TRBV28	TRBJ2-3	CASSLSRRTDTQYF
TRBV5-1	TRBJ2-3	CASSAGQGNTDTQYF
TRBV4-1	TRBJ2-7	CATRGGIYEQYF
TRBV6-5	TRBJ1-6	CASRAGQISSPLHF
TRBV7-2	TRBJ2-1	CASSSLAGSFDNEQFF
TRBV11-1	TRBJ2-7	CATQRTAFDEQYF
TRBV5-1	TRBJ1-2	CASSFSGAIAGYTF
TRBV19	TRBJ1-3	CASSKRESGNTIYF
TRBV25-1	TRBJ2-1	CASSEYRSSLYNEQFF
TRBV2	TRBJ1-4	CASTPGTGSEKLFF
TRBV30	TRBJ1-1	CAWSARGDTEAFF
TRBV6-1	TRBJ2-1	CATSSGLVGNEQFF
TRBV18	TRBJ1-4	CASSPRAGADEKLFF
TRBV6-5	TRBJ2-7	CASSYTPLGAKYEQYF
TRBV5-1	TRBJ2-3	CASRTETRTDTQYF
TRBV30	TRBJ1-3	CAWSNKTPGQGNTIYF
TRBV2	TRBJ1-1	CVQGGATEAFF
TRBV5-1	TRBJ1-3	CASSLEGTGNTIYF
TRBV2	TRBJ1-2	CASSERQYYGYTF
TRBV15	TRBJ1-4	CATSAGTGSEKLFF
TRBV28	TRBJ2-4	CASSRLGLLQYF
TRBV2	TRBJ2-7	CASKRDSPSEQYF
TRBV25-1	TRBJ2-7	CASSLAGTYEQYF
TRBV2	TRBJ2-7	CASSEAQSGDLGEQYF
TRBV6-6	TRBJ2-7	CASSPLQASYEQYF
TRBV5-1	TRBJ2-2	CASSLPGTGTGELFF
TRBV11-3	TRBJ2-3	CASSSWTSGTPDTQYF
TRBV11-3	TRBJ2-1	CASSPPIAGASYNEQFF
TRBV5-8	TRBJ2-3	CASSLGVVQYTQYF
TRBV18	TRBJ2-3	CASSPLGSTDTQYF
TRBV6-5	TRBJ2-1	CASSGLSEQFF
TRBV7-9	TRBJ2-6	CASSLAGRGSSSGANVLTF
TRBV6-6	TRBJ2-7	CASGQTSESYEQYF
TRBV7-2	TRBJ2-1	CASSLTGTSGSYEQFF